Presented here are 25 T cell receptor beta chains from one specimen sequenced in a study of T cell repertoires in cytomegalovirus infection. A single record per CDR3 protein comes from TCRdb applying MiXCR to the reads. The sample gives 150,000 to 200,000 distinct CDR3 sequences, less than 25% of which show up once; roughly 25% is in the top ten. No antigen has been assigned to these receptors. Sequencing was performed on CD8+ T cells from cultured PBMCs, taken from culture after CMV antigen stimulation. The receptors derive from a human donor in good health (CMV status not recorded). Some clones in this sample may be carry-over from other donors' samples.

The rearrangement uses TRBV12-3 or TRBV12-4 and TRBJ2-2; D remains unclear. V lost 6 bases, J lost 12 bases, and 11 bases lay in between. The CDR3 runs to 11 residues. As DNA, the CDR3 is TGTGCCAGCAGCAACACCGGACAGCTGTTTTTT. Protein product: CASSNTGQLFF.

The chain has TRBV7-2 and TRBJ2-7; perhaps TRBD2 as D (5 bases). The CDR3 spans 15 residues. The germline V and J ends were trimmed by 0 bases and 2 bases, with 11 bases remaining between them. Looked up from germline, CDR1 is SGHTA and CDR2 is FQGNSA. The DNA for the CDR3 is TGTGCCAGCAGCTTAGCGCTGGCGGGTGCCTACGAGCAGTACTTC. Protein sequence: CASSLALAGAYEQYF.

This clonotype was counted only a few times. The chain links TRBV7-9 to TRBJ2-1; tentative D call: TRBD2 (5 bases). CDR3 length: 12 residues. Per the germline V gene, CDR1 is SEHNR and CDR2 is FQNEAQ (reference sequence). V was trimmed by 5 bases and J by 13 bases, leaving 15 bases between them. The CDR3 sequence: CASSHQRVGQFF. For the CDR3, the DNA is TGTGCCAGCAGCCACCAGAGGGTCGGTCAGTTCTTC.

V usage is TRBV7-6 and J usage is TRBJ1-5, with D perhaps TRBD1 (5 bases). Trimming stripped 6 bases from V and 2 bases from J, with 14 bases between. The germline gives CDR1 SGHVS, CDR2 FNYEAQ. The CDR3 has 15 residues. CDR3 DNA: TGTGCCAGCAGTCCTAGGACATATGGCAATCAGCCCCAGCATTTT. Translating it yields CASSPRTYGNQPQHF.

The chain has TRBV12-3 or TRBV12-4 and TRBJ2-3; the match to TRBD2 covers 10 bases. V trimming: 3 bases; J trimming: 4 bases; junction bases outside the gene matches: 4. This CDR3 region has 15 residues. CDR3 sequence reads: CASSFVAGGSDTQYF. The CDR3 DNA follows: TGTGCCAGCAGTTTCGTAGCGGGGGGATCAGATACGCAGTATTTT.

This clonotype was seen more than once but under ten times. J is TRBJ1-5 and V is TRBV12-3 or TRBV12-4; D is unclear. V gave up 4 bases and J gave up 1 base, with 5 bases separating them. The CDR3 runs 13 residues. The CDR3 spells CASSYQSNQPQHF. The CDR3 DNA follows: TGTGCCAGCAGTTACCAGAGCAATCAGCCCCAGCATTTT.

This sequence joins TRBV7-2 and TRBJ1-5; D gene unclear. Per the germline V gene, CDR1 is SGHTA and CDR2 is FQGNSA. V was pared by 2 bases and J by 5 bases, with 19 bases between. The CDR3 is 17 amino acids. The CDR3 DNA is TGTGCCAGCAGCTTATCCGGGGTTCCAAGATCTTATCAGCCCCAGCATTTT. Protein product: CASSLSGVPRSYQPQHF.

V and J are TRBV7-2 and TRBJ1-3; 8 positions match TRBD1. CDR1 and CDR2 (germline): SGHTA, FQGNSA. V lost 4 bases, J lost 4 bases, and 3 bases stayed unmatched. The CDR3 is 14 amino acids. In DNA form, the CDR3 reads TGTGCCAGCAGCTCGGACAGGGAGGGAAACACCATATATTTT. Translating gives CASSSDREGNTIYF.

This clonotype showed up many times. J is TRBJ2-7 and V is TRBV12-3 or TRBV12-4, with D perhaps TRBD1 or TRBD2 (5 bases each). The ends were cut back, 6 bases at V and 9 bases at J, with 15 bases in the middle. This CDR3 is 12 amino acids long. The CDR3 coding sequence is TGTGCCAGCAGCCCCGGGACGGGGTGGCAGTACTTC. Encoded protein: CASSPGTGWQYF.

The chain uses TRBV9 and TRBJ2-7; TRBD1 matches 11 bases. V was clipped by 2 bases and J by 4 bases; unmatched bases: 2. The germline V gene has CDR1 SGDLS and CDR2 YYNGEE. The CDR3 runs to 14 residues. The CDR3 region has the DNA TGTGCCAGCAGCGTCGGACAGGGGGCTTACGAGCAGTACTTC. It is translated as CASSVGQGAYEQYF.

This chain uses TRBV7-2 with TRBJ1-1; 9 positions match TRBD1. The CDR3 sequence is 18 residues long. Germline-derived CDR1 and CDR2 are SGHTA and FQGNSA. V shed 2 bases and J 2 bases; nucleotides not matched to a gene: 12. In nucleotides, the CDR3 is TGTGCCAGCAGCTTACCGACGGGACAGGGCTCAGTTAACACTGAAGCTTTCTTT. Translation: CASSLPTGQGSVNTEAFF.

V is TRBV6-1 and J is TRBJ1-5; the D gene is possibly TRBD1 (5 bases). The CDR3 is made up of 16 amino acids. CDR1 is MNHNS and CDR2 is SASEGT in the germline V gene. Between the trimmed V and J ends, which lost 2 bases and 5 bases, there was a span of 16 bases. CDR3 loop: CASSERRGRAYQPQHF. For the CDR3, the DNA is TGTGCCAGCAGTGAAAGGAGGGGCAGGGCCTATCAGCCCCAGCATTTT.

This clonotype was picked up a small number of times. The V and J genes are TRBV7-2 and TRBJ2-7, with D maybe TRBD1 (6 bases). Germline values: CDR1 SGHTA, CDR2 FQGNSA. There are 16 residues in the CDR3. V gave up 1 base and J gave up 5 bases, with 18 bases separating them. CDR3 residues: CASSLVGIRGSDEQYF. CDR3 coding DNA: TGTGCCAGCAGCTTAGTAGGGATCAGGGGTAGCGACGAGCAGTACTTC. Full variable domain (missing parts from reference TRBV7-2 and TRBJ2-7): GAGVSQSPSNKVTEKGKDVELRCDPISGHTALYWYRQSLGQGLEFLIYFQGNSAPDKSGLPSDRFSAERTGGSVSTLTIQRTQQEDSAVYLCASSLVGIRGSDEQYFGPGTRLTVT.

There are a few counts of this clonotype. V usage is TRBV6-2 or TRBV6-3 and J usage is TRBJ2-3; 8 nucleotides align to TRBD2. Germline V gene lookup returns CDR1 MNHEY and CDR2 SVGEGT. The CDR3 totals 14 residues. The trim removed 6 bases at V and 3 bases at J, leaving 5 bases unmatched. The CDR3 DNA is TGTGCCAGCAGAGTGGGACTAGATACAGATACGCAGTATTTT. This gives the protein CASRVGLDTDTQYF.

J is TRBJ1-1 and V is TRBV4-1; D is uncertain. Between the trimmed V and J ends, which lost 1 base and 6 bases, there was a span of 12 bases. The CDR3 has 14 amino acids. Germline CDR1 reads MGHRA; CDR2 reads YSYEKL. CDR3 in amino acids: CASSQGSGNAEAFF. In DNA form, the CDR3 reads TGCGCCAGCAGCCAAGGTTCCGGGAATGCTGAAGCTTTCTTT.

This clonotype turned up a few times. The chain employs TRBV19 and TRBJ2-2; no reliable D call. The CDR3 length is 11 residues. The germline CDR1 and CDR2 sequences are LNHDA and SQIVND (reference sequence). V lost 3 bases to trimming and J lost 7 bases, with 3 bases between them. DNA for the CDR3: TGTGCCAGTAGTATGTTCGGGGAGCTGTTTTTT. Translated: CASSMFGELFF.

This chain connects TRBV12-3 or TRBV12-4 to TRBJ1-6; D unresolved. V lost 6 bases and J lost 2, with 8 bases in between. The CDR3 covers 14 residues. The CDR3 sequence: CASSPGTYNSPLHF. The CDR3, as DNA: TGTGCCAGCAGCCCCGGGACCTATAATTCACCCCTCCACTTT.

The chain joins TRBV7-2 to TRBJ2-3; D unresolved. The CDR3 length is 14 residues. From germline, CDR1 is SGHTA and CDR2 FQGNSA. Trimming stripped 2 bases from V and 5 bases from J, with 11 bases between. CDR3 nucleotide sequence: TGTGCCAGCAGCTTATGGCCAGGTATAGATACGCAGTATTTT. It codes for CASSLWPGIDTQYF. The whole variable domain, remainder taken from reference TRBV7-2 and TRBJ2-3, is GAGVSQSPSNKVTEKGKDVELRCDPISGHTALYWYRQSLGQGLEFLIYFQGNSAPDKSGLPSDRFSAERTGGSVSTLTIQRTQQEDSAVYLCASSLWPGIDTQYFGPGTRLTVL.

The chain carries TRBV7-6 and TRBJ2-1; 8 bases agree with TRBD2. Trimming took 2 bases from V and 0 from J; bases not matched to a gene: 6. This CDR3 contains 17 residues. Germline CDR1 is SGHVS and CDR2 is FNYEAQ. The CDR3 loop is CASSLLAGTNSYNEQFF. In nucleotides, the CDR3 is TGTGCCAGCAGCTTATTAGCGGGGACAAACTCCTACAATGAGCAGTTCTTC.

The sample holds a few counts of this clonotype. The J gene is TRBJ2-3, the V gene TRBV7-9; TRBD2 might be the D (6 bases). This CDR3 is built from 15 residues. Germline CDR1 SEHNR, CDR2 FQNEAQ (reference sequence). Trimming took off 5 bases at V and 1 base at J, with 13 bases between the two ends. The CDR3 sequence: CASSPPGTGTDTQYF. CDR3 nucleotides: TGTGCCAGCAGCCCCCCCGGGACTGGCACAGATACGCAGTATTTT.

The V and J genes are TRBV7-2 and TRBJ2-3; D is ambiguous. Trimming pared 1 base from V and 4 bases from J, leaving 12 bases between. From germline, CDR1 is SGHTA and CDR2 FQGNSA. The CDR3 extends over 15 amino acids. DNA for the CDR3: TGTGCCAGCAGCTTAGTCCCGGACCTCGCAGATACGCAGTATTTT. Amino acids: CASSLVPDLADTQYF.

The rearrangement joins TRBV7-9 to TRBJ2-7; D remains ambiguous. The V gene lost 2 bases and the J gene lost 6 bases, with 17 bases spanning the gap. The CDR3 length is 15 residues. Germline CDR1 is SEHNR and CDR2 is FQNEAQ (reference sequence). CDR3 DNA: TGTGCCAGCAGCTTACGGCCTGACCCGTGGGGCGAGCAGTACTTC. It yields the protein CASSLRPDPWGEQYF.

V usage is TRBV7-6 and J usage is TRBJ2-1, with unresolved D. The CDR3 consists of 17 residues. Trimming left V 4 bases short and J 0 bases short, with 16 bases between. Germline V gene data show CDR1 as SGHVS and CDR2 as FNYEAQ. CDR3 sequence (DNA): TGTGCCAGCAGCTCGAATCCAATTTCGAGCTCCTACAATGAGCAGTTCTTC. This translates into CASSSNPISSSYNEQFF.

The chain couples TRBV7-9 to TRBJ1-5; 11 bases line up with TRBD1. CDR1 SEHNR and CDR2 FQNEAQ come from the germline V gene (reference sequence). Losses at the gene ends were 5 bases for V and 0 bases for J; bases not matched to a gene: 9. There are 18 residues in the CDR3. CDR3 coding DNA: TGTGCCAGCAGCAAGATTCCGGGACAGGGGGATAGCAATCAGCCCCAGCATTTT. Translated, it gives CASSKIPGQGDSNQPQHF.

This clonotype has more than one count but fewer than ten. The chain joins TRBV4-1 to TRBJ2-3; D is possibly TRBD1 or TRBD2 (5 bases each). V lost 2 bases and J 11 bases, leaving 17 bases between the germline ends. The CDR3 has 14 amino acids. The germline gives CDR1 MGHRA, CDR2 YSYEKL. The CDR3 sequence is CASSQRDPGIEQYF. The DNA for the CDR3 is TGCGCCAGCAGCCAACGGGACCCCGGAATTGAGCAGTATTTT.